These 28 T cell receptor beta chains share one sample of origin, sequenced in a study of blood T cell repertoires in COVID-19. This table comes from immunoSEQ multiplex PCR, and its TCRdb copy is limited to in-frame clones, with some not included. Of 50,000 to 70,000 clones detected, roughly 84% appear once; the ten largest clones hold roughly 6.9%. Sequenced sample: peripheral blood. These receptors all stem from a man aged 45-65 years with active COVID-19.

This rearrangement joins TRBV5-1 to TRBJ2-7, with 7 positions matching TRBD1. The CDR3 sequence is 14 residues long. Trimming at V came to 3 bases and at J to 5 bases, leaving 8 bases not matched to a gene. Germline assignment: CDR1 SGHRS and CDR2 YFSETQ. CDR3 DNA: TGCGCCAGCAGCTCCGGGACAGCATTTCACGAGCAGTACTTC. Protein sequence: CASSSGTAFHEQYF.

The rearrangement uses TRBV6-4 and TRBJ1-2; the D is unclear. Trimming took 3 bases from V and 8 from J, leaving 16 bases between them. The CDR3 is 14 amino acids. The germline V gene has CDR1 MRHNA and CDR2 SNTAGT. CDR3 DNA sequence: TGTGCCAGCAGTGATTTGTGGGGAGATGGCGGCTACACCTTC. As protein: CASSDLWGDGGYTF.

This chain links TRBV20-1 with TRBJ2-5, with a tentative D call TRBD2 (6 bases). The germline V and J ends were trimmed by 3 bases and 0 bases, with 20 bases remaining between them. From germline, CDR1 is DFQATT and CDR2 SNEGSKA (reference sequence). CDR3 length: 17 residues. CDR3 in DNA: TGCAGTGCTAGTAATTTGGGGACTGGACTATACCAAGAGACCCAGTACTTC. Residues: CSASNLGTGLYQETQYF.

CDR3 bases: TGCGCCAGCAGCGCATCTAGCTCGACAGGTAACAATGAGCAGTTCTTC. Its translation: CASSASSSTGNNEQFF. The rearrangement links TRBV5-1 to TRBJ2-1; possible D gene TRBD1, 6 bases. Germline loops: CDR1 SGHRS, CDR2 YFSETQ. Trimming removed 4 bases from V and 5 bases from J, with 19 bases in between. The CDR3 consists of 16 residues. Full variable domain (outside the CDR3, taken from reference TRBV5-1 and TRBJ2-1): KAGVTQTPRYLIKTRGQQVTLSCSPISGHRSVSWYQQTPGQGLQFLFEYFSETQRNKGNFPGRFSGRQFSNSRSEMNVSTLELGDSALYLCASSASSSTGNNEQFFGPGTRLTVL.

The chain carries TRBV5-6 and TRBJ2-1, with 10 bases fitting TRBD2. Germline V gene lookup returns CDR1 SGHDT and CDR2 YYEEEE. The V and J ends lost 4 bases and 0 bases, in that order; junction bases with no gene match: 1. This CDR3 is 15 amino acids long. DNA for the CDR3: TGTGCCAGCAGCCCTAGCGGGAGCTCCTACAATGAGCAGTTCTTC. Translated, it gives CASSPSGSSYNEQFF.

For this clone: At one end the junction does not follow the germline gene, possibly because of a read error. The chain is built from TRBV5-1 and TRBJ2-5, with 7 positions matching TRBD1. The CDR3 extends over 14 amino acids. Per germline, CDR1 SGHRS and CDR2 YFSETQ. The DNA for the CDR3 is TGCGCCAGCAGCACAGGGACAGCTCAAGAGACCCGGTACTTC. Encoded protein: CASSTGTAQETRYF.

The rearrangement joins TRBV19 to TRBJ1-1, with D uncertain. The CDR3 length is 13 residues. Germline V CDR1 and CDR2: LNHDA, SQIVND (reference sequence). Between the trimmed V and J ends, which lost 6 bases and 1 base, there was a span of 9 bases. For the CDR3, the DNA is TGTGCCAGTAGATTGGCGGGGAACACTGAAGCTTTCTTT. Translation: CASRLAGNTEAFF. Complete variable domain (other parts from reference TRBV19 and TRBJ1-1): DGGITQSPKYLFRKEGQNVTLSCEQNLNHDAMYWYRQDPGQGLRLIYYSQIVNDFQKGDIAEGYSVSREKKESFPLTVTSAQKNPTAFYLCASRLAGNTEAFFGQGTRLTVV.

This clone was seen once. This sequence joins TRBV7-9 and TRBJ1-6; 10 positions match TRBD1. J gave up 8 bases and V 5 bases, and 6 bases lay outside the gene matches. This CDR3 has 15 amino acids. Germline V CDR1 and CDR2: SEHNR, FQNEAQ (reference sequence). CDR3 loop: CASSQYGTGDSPLHF. The CDR3 DNA sequence: TGTGCCAGCAGCCAATACGGGACAGGGGATTCACCCCTCCACTTT.

The chain has TRBV7-2 and TRBJ2-5; tentative D call: TRBD2 (6 bases). V was trimmed by 5 bases and J by 5 bases, leaving 21 bases between them. Per germline, CDR1 SGHTA and CDR2 FQGNSA. The CDR3 is 16 residues long. The CDR3 region is CASSQALWEAGETQYF. CDR3 bases: TGTGCCAGCAGCCAGGCGCTTTGGGAGGCGGGGGAGACCCAGTACTTC.

The J gene is TRBJ1-2, the V gene TRBV9; D is possibly TRBD1 (5 bases). CDR3 length: 12 amino acids. V was pared by 3 bases and J by 3 bases, with 6 bases between. Germline V gene data show CDR1 as SGDLS and CDR2 as YYNGEE. The chain's CDR3 is CASSATDYGYTF. The CDR3 coding sequence is TGTGCCAGCAGCGCGACAGACTATGGCTACACCTTC. The full variable domain, in which reference TRBV9 and TRBJ1-2 provide the parts outside the CDR3, is DSGVTQTPKHLITATGQRVTLRCSPRSGDLSVYWYQQSLDQGLQFLIQYYNGEERAKGNILERFSAQQFPDLHSELNLSSLELGDSALYFCASSATDYGYTFGSGTRLTVV.

The gene calls are TRBV6-6 and TRBJ1-2, with D possibly matching TRBD1 (5 bases). Trimming removed 5 bases from V and 4 bases from J, with 29 bases in between. This CDR3 has 19 amino acids. Per germline, CDR1 MNHNY and CDR2 SVGAGI (reference sequence). The DNA for the CDR3 is TGTGCCAGCAGTCCACCCCAGTCATTGACAGTCCGGAATCCCTATGGCTACACCTTC. Protein sequence: CASSPPQSLTVRNPYGYTF.

The rearrangement uses TRBV3-1 (or the pseudogene TRBV3-2) and TRBJ2-7, with 9 nucleotides matching TRBD1. The germline V gene encodes CDR1 LGHDT and CDR2 YNNKEL (reference sequence). This CDR3 comprises 13 residues. J was trimmed by 5 bases and V by 4 bases; bases with no gene match: 3. The CDR3 is CASSRRQGDEQYF. CDR3 bases: TGTGCCAGCAGCCGACGACAGGGGGACGAGCAGTACTTC.

This clone was counted once. The genes are TRBV12-3 or TRBV12-4 and TRBJ1-2, with D hard to call. CDR3 size: 13 residues. V dropped 3 bases and J dropped 1 base, with 6 bases sitting between them. The CDR3 sequence is CASSLSFNYGYTF. The CDR3 region has the DNA TGTGCCAGCAGTTTGAGTTTTAACTATGGCTACACCTTC.

V gene TRBV2 combines with J gene TRBJ1-2; weak D call: TRBD1 (6 bases). V lost 2 bases and J lost 4, with 11 bases in between. Germline V gene data show CDR1 as SNHLY and CDR2 as FYNNEI. The CDR3 has 14 amino acids. The CDR3 sequence: CASSERGYTYGYTF. The CDR3 region has the DNA TGTGCCAGCAGTGAAAGGGGGTATACCTATGGCTACACCTTC. Combining the CDR3 with reference TRBV2 and TRBJ1-2 gives the whole variable domain EPEVTQTPSHQVTQMGQEVILRCVPISNHLYFYWYRQILGQKVEFLVSFYNNEISEKSEIFDDQFSVERPDGSNFTLKIRSTKLEDSAMYFCASSERGYTYGYTFGSGTRLTVV.

This sequence joins TRBV6-2 or TRBV6-3 and TRBJ2-1, with TRBD2 identical over 10 bases. The CDR3 runs to 15 residues. V was clipped by 4 bases and J by 4 bases; unmatched bases: 4. Germline CDR1 is MNHEY and CDR2 is SVGEGT. This CDR3 is CASSFSGGFYNEQFF. The CDR3 region has the DNA TGTGCCAGCAGTTTTAGCGGGGGGTTTTACAATGAGCAGTTCTTC.

V is TRBV24-1 and J is TRBJ2-1, with D hard to call. CDR3 size: 14 residues. The V and J ends lost 0 bases and 5 bases respectively, with 7 bases between them. Germline CDR1 KGHDR, CDR2 SFDVKD. The CDR3 nucleotides read TGTGCCACCAGTGATTTGGGCCGTGACAATGAGCAGTTCTTC. Encoded protein: CATSDLGRDNEQFF.

The genes are TRBV6-1 and TRBJ2-1; 10 nucleotides line up with TRBD2. The CDR3 covers 15 residues. The V segment lost 3 bases and the J segment 7 bases; nucleotides outside the gene matches: 6. The germline CDR1 and CDR2 sequences are MNHNS and SASEGT. In DNA, the CDR3 is TGTGCCAGCAGTGATCTAGCGGGAGTCATAAATGAGCAGTTCTTC. Protein sequence: CASSDLAGVINEQFF.

The rearrangement links TRBV18 to TRBJ1-2; no definite D call. CDR3 length: 14 amino acids. Trimming removed 3 bases at V and 0 bases at J, with 8 bases between. CDR1 is KGHSH and CDR2 is LQKENI in the germline V gene. CDR3 protein: CASSPGGSNYGYTF. The CDR3 nucleotides read TGTGCCAGCTCACCGGGCGGGTCTAACTATGGCTACACCTTC.

The V gene is TRBV6-6, the J gene TRBJ2-7; 8 nucleotides match TRBD1. V lost 5 bases and J lost 2; bases outside the gene matches: 11. CDR1 is MNHNY and CDR2 is SVGAGI in the germline V gene (reference sequence). This CDR3 is built from 16 residues. CDR3 in amino acids: CASSLNRGTGAYEQYF. In nucleotides, the CDR3 is TGTGCCAGCAGTCTCAATCGCGGGACAGGCGCCTACGAGCAGTACTTC.

The V gene is TRBV6-5, the J gene TRBJ2-1, with D unresolved. The CDR3 spans 15 residues. V gave up 6 bases and J gave up 0 bases, with 12 bases separating them. Germline values: CDR1 MNHEY, CDR2 SVGAGI. CDR3 nucleotide sequence: TGTGCCAGCAGACCCACCCTGAGCTCCTACAATGAGCAGTTCTTC. This sequence encodes CASRPTLSSYNEQFF.

The chain carries TRBV5-1 and TRBJ1-1; D may be TRBD1 (5 bases). The germline V and J ends were trimmed by 5 bases and 3 bases, with 11 bases remaining between them. The CDR3 is 13 amino acids. CDR1 and CDR2 from the germline V gene are SGHRS and YFSETQ. The CDR3 DNA reads TGCGCCAGCAGGGCAGGGTGGGACACTGAAGCTTTCTTT. Protein product: CASRAGWDTEAFF.

The genes are TRBV7-9 and TRBJ1-1; D uncertain. From germline, CDR1 is SEHNR and CDR2 FQNEAQ (reference sequence). Trimming took off 5 bases at V and 0 bases at J, with 10 bases between the two ends. The CDR3 length is 14 residues. CDR3 loop: CASSHRELNTEAFF. The CDR3 region has the DNA TGTGCCAGCAGCCACCGGGAGTTGAACACTGAAGCTTTCTTT.

This chain uses TRBV3-1 (or the pseudogene TRBV3-2) with TRBJ2-7; D possibly corresponds to TRBD2 (7 bases). Germline assignment: CDR1 LGHDT and CDR2 YNNKEL (reference sequence). Trimming removed 0 bases from V and 5 bases from J, with 14 bases in between. This CDR3 is built from 15 residues. The CDR3 here is CASSQDPGGNDEQYF. CDR3 nucleotides: TGTGCCAGCAGCCAAGATCCGGGGGGCAACGACGAGCAGTACTTC.

The CDR3 loop reads CASRESSGNTIYF. DNA for the CDR3: TGTGCCAGCAGGGAGAGCTCTGGAAACACCATATATTTT. This chain joins TRBV6-5 and TRBJ1-3; no firm D call. Germline V lookup: CDR1 MNHEY, CDR2 SVGAGI. The CDR3 spans 13 residues. Trimming took off 6 bases at V and 0 bases at J, with 6 bases between the two ends.

The rearrangement uses TRBV6-1 and TRBJ1-1; 8 bases line up with TRBD1. The germline V gene has CDR1 MNHNS and CDR2 SASEGT. There are 17 residues in the CDR3. The V segment lost 3 bases and the J segment 2 bases; nucleotides outside the gene matches: 11. In nucleotides, the CDR3 is TGTGCCAGCAGTGAGACACTCGGGACAGGACCTAACACTGAAGCTTTCTTT. Translation gives CASSETLGTGPNTEAFF.

This chain connects TRBV6-1 to TRBJ2-5; tentatively, D is TRBD1 (5 bases). Trimming took off 3 bases at V and 5 bases at J, with 19 bases between the two ends. The CDR3 is 16 residues long. The germline V gene encodes CDR1 MNHNS and CDR2 SASEGT. For the CDR3, the DNA is TGTGCCAGCAGTGATGGGATGGCCCAGGGATGGGAGACCCAGTACTTC. Translating gives CASSDGMAQGWETQYF.

This CDR3 is CASRTSGSFLRGEQFF. The DNA for the CDR3 is TGTGCCAGCAGAACTAGCGGGAGCTTCTTGAGGGGTGAGCAGTTCTTC. This chain uses TRBV7-8 with TRBJ2-1; 11 bases fit TRBD2. Germline V CDR1 and CDR2: SGHVS, FQNEAQ. This CDR3 is built from 16 residues. Germline trimming cut 6 bases from V and 9 bases from J; bases unmatched to any gene: 13. Full variable domain (missing parts from reference TRBV7-8 and TRBJ2-1): GAGVSQSPRYKVAKRGQDVALRCDPISGHVSLFWYQQALGQGPEFLTYFQNEAQLDKSGLPSDRFFAERPEGSVSTLKIQRTQQEDSAVYLCASRTSGSFLRGEQFFGPGTRLTVL.

CDR3 amino acids: CASSYSQGRWYTF. In DNA, the CDR3 is TGTGCCAGCAGTTATAGTCAGGGGCGATGGTACACCTTC. The gene calls are TRBV6-5 and TRBJ1-2, with a tentative D call TRBD1 (6 bases). Germline V gene lookup returns CDR1 MNHEY and CDR2 SVGAGI. Trimming took off 3 bases at V and 11 bases at J, with 16 bases between the two ends. The CDR3 loop spans 13 amino acids.